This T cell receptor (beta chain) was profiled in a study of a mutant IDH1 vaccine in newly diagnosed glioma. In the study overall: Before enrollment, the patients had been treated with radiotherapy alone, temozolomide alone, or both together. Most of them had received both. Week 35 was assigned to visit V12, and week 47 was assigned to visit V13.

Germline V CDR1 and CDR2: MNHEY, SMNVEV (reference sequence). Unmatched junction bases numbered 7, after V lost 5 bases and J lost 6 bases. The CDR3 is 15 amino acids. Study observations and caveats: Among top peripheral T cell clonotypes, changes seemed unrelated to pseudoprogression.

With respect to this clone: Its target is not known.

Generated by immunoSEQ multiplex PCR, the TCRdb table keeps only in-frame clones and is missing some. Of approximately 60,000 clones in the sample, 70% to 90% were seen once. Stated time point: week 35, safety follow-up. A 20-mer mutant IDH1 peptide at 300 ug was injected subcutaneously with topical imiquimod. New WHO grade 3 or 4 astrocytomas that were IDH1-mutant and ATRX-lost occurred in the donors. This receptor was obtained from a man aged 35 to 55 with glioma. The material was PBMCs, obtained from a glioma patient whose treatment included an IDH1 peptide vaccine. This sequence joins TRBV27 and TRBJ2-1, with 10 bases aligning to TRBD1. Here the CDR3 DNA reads TGTGCCAGCAGTCCCTGGGACAGGGGAGTCAATGAGCAGTTCTTC. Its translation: CASSPWDRGVNEQFF.